The 16 T cell receptor beta chains given below trace back to one sample, sequenced in a study of cytomegalovirus exposure and HLA in healthy donors. The PCR had 60 Vbeta and 13 Jbeta primers. The repertoire was sequenced with immunoSEQ multiplex PCR; TCRdb's copy has only in-frame clones and lacks some. The sample contains about 180,000 clones, 70% to 80% of which appear only once. The specimen sequenced was PBMCs. The receptors were sampled from a man between 18 and 35 years old in good health and CMV-seronegative.

This chain connects TRBV5-1 to TRBJ1-2, with D uncertain. V was clipped by 2 bases and J by 2 bases, with 13 bases between them. This CDR3 is 15 amino acids long. Germline V gene lookup returns CDR1 SGHRS and CDR2 YFSETQ. The CDR3 DNA reads as TGCGCCAGCAGCTTCAGGTCGGTCCGAAACTATGGCTACACCTTC. It specifies CASSFRSVRNYGYTF.

Comment on this clone: The junction differs from germline at one of its ends, possibly a read error. V gene TRBV7-9 combines with J gene TRBJ2-3; D gene unclear. In germline, CDR1 is SEHNR, CDR2 FQNEAQ (reference sequence). The CDR3 has 12 residues. The CDR3 protein is CSSSPPADTQYF. The CDR3 DNA follows: TGTTCCAGCAGCCCCCCCGCAGATACGCAGTATTTT.

J is TRBJ2-2 and V is TRBV6-5; TRBD1 matches at 9 bases. Losses at the gene ends were 11 bases for V and 2 bases for J; bases not matched to a gene: 6. Germline V gives CDR1 MNHEY, CDR2 SVGAGI. The CDR3 sequence is 14 residues long. Here the CDR3 reads CAVGQGYNTGELFF. DNA of the CDR3: TGTGCCGTTGGACAGGGGTATAACACCGGGGAGCTGTTTTTT.

V usage is TRBV5-1 and J usage is TRBJ1-6; TRBD1 matches 12 bases. V lost 2 bases and J lost 5; bases outside the gene matches: 2. This CDR3 has 16 amino acids. Germline CDR1 reads SGHRS; CDR2 reads YFSETQ. Here the CDR3 reads CASSLGTGGNNSPLHF. The DNA for the CDR3 is TGCGCCAGCAGCTTAGGGACAGGGGGCAATAATTCACCCCTCCACTTT.

This clone was seen a handful of times. The chain joins TRBV9 to TRBJ2-1; D unresolved. The germline V and J ends were trimmed by 0 bases and 9 bases, with 19 bases remaining between them. Per germline, CDR1 SGDLS and CDR2 YYNGEE. The CDR3 spans 16 residues. The CDR3 sequence is CASSVVRIPGYGEQFF. The CDR3 DNA reads TGTGCCAGCAGCGTAGTCCGCATTCCGGGTTATGGTGAGCAGTTCTTC.

The genes are TRBV6-1 and TRBJ2-1, with 12 bases that match TRBD2. This CDR3 is built from 15 residues. Unmatched junction bases numbered 6, after V lost 3 bases and J lost 9 bases. CDR1 is MNHNS, CDR2 SASEGT, per germline. CDR3 amino acids: CASSEMRTSGTEQFF. The DNA for the CDR3 is TGTGCCAGCAGTGAGATGAGGACTAGCGGGACTGAGCAGTTCTTC.

The V call is TRBV5-1, the J call TRBJ2-6, with D possibly TRBD2 on 5 matching bases. The V end lost 7 bases, the J end lost 4 bases, and 15 bases lay between the germline ends. This CDR3 has 15 amino acids. CDR1 and CDR2 (germline): SGHRS, YFSETQ. The CDR3 DNA sequence: TGCGCCAGCGCTAAATCGGGGAGCGGGGCCAACGTCCTGACTTTC. Translation gives CASAKSGSGANVLTF.

This chain links TRBV5-4 with TRBJ1-1; D may be TRBD1 (5 bases). Per the germline V gene, CDR1 is SGHNT and CDR2 is YYREEE (reference sequence). V shed 4 bases and J shed 0 bases, with 13 bases lying between them. The CDR3 sequence is 15 residues long. CDR3 loop: CASSPRQGMNTEAFF. The CDR3 region has the DNA TGTGCCAGCAGCCCTCGGCAGGGAATGAACACTGAAGCTTTCTTT.

The V and J genes are TRBV2 and TRBJ1-2; D is unclear. The V gene lost 3 bases and the J gene lost 2 bases, with 7 bases spanning the gap. CDR1 and CDR2 from the germline V gene are SNHLY and FYNNEI. The CDR3 spans 13 residues. The CDR3 DNA sequence: TGTGCCAGCAGTGAGAGGGCCAACTATGGCTACACCTTC. Translation gives CASSERANYGYTF.

The chain couples TRBV2 to TRBJ1-1; a possible D gene is TRBD1 (6 bases). Germline CDR1 SNHLY, CDR2 FYNNEI. The V gene lost 8 bases and the J gene lost 0 bases, with 13 bases spanning the gap. The CDR3 is made up of 14 amino acids. CDR3 sequence: CASLHRAMNTEAFF. As DNA, the CDR3 is TGTGCCAGCCTTCACAGGGCGATGAACACTGAAGCTTTCTTT.

This clone appeared a single time. The CDR3: CASSQGNRAYEQYF. CDR3 nucleotides: TGTGCCAGCAGCCAAGGGAACAGGGCCTACGAGCAGTACTTC. The chain is built from TRBV7-9 and TRBJ2-7, with D maybe TRBD1 (6 bases). There are 14 residues in the CDR3. V gave up 5 bases and J gave up 2 bases, with 13 bases separating them. CDR1 is SEHNR and CDR2 is FQNEAQ in the germline V gene (reference sequence).

The chain recombines TRBV19 with TRBJ1-1, with 7 positions matching TRBD1. The CDR3 runs to 13 residues. The germline CDR1 and CDR2 sequences are LNHDA and SQIVND (reference sequence). V lost 2 bases, J lost 7 bases, and 4 bases stayed unmatched. The CDR3 nucleotides read TGTGCCAGTAGTATACAACGGGACAGTGAAGCTTTCTTT. Its protein is CASSIQRDSEAFF.

J is TRBJ2-3 and V is TRBV30; D may be TRBD2 (5 bases). Germline CDR1 reads GTSNPN; CDR2 reads SVGIG (reference sequence). This CDR3 contains 11 residues. V was trimmed by 3 bases and J by 8 bases, leaving 9 bases between them. The CDR3 loop reads CAWRPGGTQYF. CDR3 coding DNA: TGTGCCTGGAGGCCAGGAGGTACGCAGTATTTT.

The chain's CDR3 is CASRFLWTHTDTQYF. In DNA, the CDR3 is TGTGCAAGTCGCTTCTTATGGACACACACAGATACGCAGTATTTT. The chain combines TRBV12-2 with TRBJ2-3; TRBD1 was called by the table and not checked on the DNA. TRBV12-2 is reported as a pseudogene. CDR3 length: 15 residues.

J is TRBJ2-5 and V is TRBV30, with 9 bases lining up with TRBD2. V lost 3 bases and J lost 2; bases outside the gene matches: 4. CDR1 is GTSNPN and CDR2 is SVGIG in the germline V gene (reference sequence). The CDR3 contains 14 residues. This CDR3 reads CAWRGSGGQETQYF. The CDR3 nucleotides read TGTGCCTGGAGGGGGAGCGGGGGGCAAGAGACCCAGTACTTC.

The chain recombines TRBV19 with TRBJ2-1; D possibly corresponds to TRBD2 (6 bases). This CDR3 has 12 residues. The V end was cut by 4 bases, the J end by 10 bases, with 11 bases between. CDR1 and CDR2 from the germline V gene are LNHDA and SQIVND (reference sequence). The CDR3 reads CASSRTLAEQFF. CDR3 nucleotide sequence: TGTGCCAGTAGTAGAACCCTAGCGGAGCAGTTCTTC.